This passage covers 3 T cell receptor beta chains from one sample sequenced in a study of response to subunit inactivated influenza vaccine. Using its own MiXCR run on the RT-PCR reads, TCRdb lists one record per CDR3 protein. Of fewer than 750,000 distinct CDR3 sequences listed, 11% to 15% were seen once; the top ten hold roughly 11%. Material: PBMCs from blood, obtained approximately 13 days after vaccination. Every receptor here comes from a man aged 45-65 years who received an inactivated influenza vaccine.

The V gene is TRBV5-5, the J gene TRBJ2-3; D may correspond to TRBD1 or TRBD2 (5 bases each). Deletions cut 2 bases from V and 2 bases from J, with 12 bases between. Germline assignment: CDR1 SGHKS and CDR2 YYEKEE (reference sequence). The CDR3 totals 15 residues. The CDR3 sequence is CASSLRDAYTDTQYF. The CDR3 nucleotides are TGTGCCAGCAGCTTAAGGGACGCCTACACAGATACGCAGTATTTT. Drawing the rest from reference TRBV5-5 and TRBJ2-3, the complete variable domain is DAGVTQSPTHLIKTRGQQVTLRCSPISGHKSVSWYQQVLGQGPQFIFQYYEKEERGRGNFPDRFSARQFPNYSSELNVNALLLGDSALYLCASSLRDAYTDTQYFGPGTRLTVL.

This clonotype was detected only a few times. The chain is built from TRBV4-1 and TRBJ2-1; TRBD2 matches at 11 bases. Germline assignment: CDR1 MGHRA and CDR2 YSYEKL. This CDR3 spans 18 amino acids. V was pared by 4 bases and J by 1 base, with 9 bases of the junction left unmatched. CDR3 residues: CASSPKRLAGLSYNEQFF. In DNA form, the CDR3 reads TGCGCCAGCAGCCCGAAAAGACTAGCGGGATTGTCCTACAATGAGCAGTTCTTC.

J is TRBJ2-6 and V is TRBV11-2; 8 positions match TRBD2. Germline lookup yields CDR1 SGHAT and CDR2 FQNNGV. The J segment lost 4 bases and the V segment lost 3 bases, leaving 14 bases of the junction unmatched. This CDR3 spans 19 amino acids. CDR3 DNA: TGTGCCAGCAGCTTGGTCTCGGGACTAGTTCTGGGGGGGGCCAACGTCCTGACTTTC. It yields the protein CASSLVSGLVLGGANVLTF.